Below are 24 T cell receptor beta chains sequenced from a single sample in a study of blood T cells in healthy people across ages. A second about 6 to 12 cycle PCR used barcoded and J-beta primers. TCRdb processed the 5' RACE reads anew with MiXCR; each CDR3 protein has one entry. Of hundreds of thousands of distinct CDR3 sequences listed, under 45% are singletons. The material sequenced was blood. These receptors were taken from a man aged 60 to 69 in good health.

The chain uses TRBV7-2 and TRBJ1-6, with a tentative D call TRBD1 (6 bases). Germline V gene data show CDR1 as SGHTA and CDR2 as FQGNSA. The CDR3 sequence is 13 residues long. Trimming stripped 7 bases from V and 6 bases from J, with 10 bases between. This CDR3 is CASTRTVNSPLHF. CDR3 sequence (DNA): TGTGCCAGCACCAGGACAGTTAATTCACCCCTCCACTTT.

CDR3 DNA: TGCGCCAGCAGCCGCGGGACAGGGAAGGACGAGCAGTACTTC. As protein: CASSRGTGKDEQYF. The rearrangement uses TRBV5-1 and TRBJ2-4, with 9 positions matching TRBD1. The DNA matches TRBJ2-7 better at its end, which makes the J call doubtful. In germline, CDR1 is SGHRS, CDR2 YFSETQ. CDR3 length: 14 residues.

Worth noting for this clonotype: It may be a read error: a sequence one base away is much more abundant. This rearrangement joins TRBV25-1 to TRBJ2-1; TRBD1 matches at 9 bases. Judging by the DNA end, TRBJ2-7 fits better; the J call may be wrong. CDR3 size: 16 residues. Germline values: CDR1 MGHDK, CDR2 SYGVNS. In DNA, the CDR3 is TGTGCCAGCAGCGGACAGGGGTCTTACTCCTACAATGAGCAGTACTTC. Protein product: CASSGQGSYSYNEQYF.

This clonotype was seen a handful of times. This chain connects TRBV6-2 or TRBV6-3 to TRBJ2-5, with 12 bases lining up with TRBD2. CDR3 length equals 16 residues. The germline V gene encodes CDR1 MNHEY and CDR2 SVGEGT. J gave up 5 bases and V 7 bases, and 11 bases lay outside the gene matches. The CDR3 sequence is CASTLGLAGRDETQYF. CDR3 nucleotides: TGTGCCAGCACCTTAGGACTAGCGGGGCGAGATGAGACCCAGTACTTC.

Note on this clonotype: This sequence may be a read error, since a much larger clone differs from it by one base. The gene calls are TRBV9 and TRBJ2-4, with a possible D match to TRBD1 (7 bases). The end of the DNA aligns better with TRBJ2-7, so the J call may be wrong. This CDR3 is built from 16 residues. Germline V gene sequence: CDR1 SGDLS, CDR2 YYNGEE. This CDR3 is CASSEGRGTATYEQYF. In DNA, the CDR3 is TGTGCCAGCAGCGAAGGACGCGGGACAGCCACCTACGAGCAGTACTTC.

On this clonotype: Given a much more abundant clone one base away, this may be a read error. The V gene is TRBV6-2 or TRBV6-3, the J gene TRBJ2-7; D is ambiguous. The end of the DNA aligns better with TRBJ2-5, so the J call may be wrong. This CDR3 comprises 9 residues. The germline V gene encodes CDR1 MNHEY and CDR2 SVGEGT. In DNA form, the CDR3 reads TGTGCCAGCGGGCAGACCCAGTACTTC. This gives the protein CASGQTQYF.

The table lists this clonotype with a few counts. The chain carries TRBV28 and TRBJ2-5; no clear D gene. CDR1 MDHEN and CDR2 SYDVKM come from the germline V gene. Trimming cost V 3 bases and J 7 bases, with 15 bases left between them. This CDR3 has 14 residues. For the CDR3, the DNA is TGTGCCAGCAGTTTCCCCTTTGAGCGAACGACCCAGTACTTC. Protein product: CASSFPFERTTQYF.

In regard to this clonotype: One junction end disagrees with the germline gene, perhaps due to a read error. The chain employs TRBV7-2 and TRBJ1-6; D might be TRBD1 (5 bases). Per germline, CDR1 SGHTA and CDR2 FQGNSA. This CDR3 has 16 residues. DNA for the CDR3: TGTGTCAGCAGCCGGCCGGTAGGGGCTAGTAATTCACCCCTCCACTTT. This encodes CVSSRPVGASNSPLHF. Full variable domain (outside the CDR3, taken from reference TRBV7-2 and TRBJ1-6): GAGVSQSPSNKVTEKGKDVELRCDPISGHTALYWYRQSLGQGLEFLIYFQGNSAPDKSGLPSDRFSAERTGGSVSTLTIQRTQQEDSAVYLCVSSRPVGASNSPLHFGNGTRLTVT.

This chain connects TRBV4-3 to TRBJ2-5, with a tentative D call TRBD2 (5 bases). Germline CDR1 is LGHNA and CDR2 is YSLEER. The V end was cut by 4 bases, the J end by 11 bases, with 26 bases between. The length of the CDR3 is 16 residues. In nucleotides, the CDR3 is TGCGCCAGCAGCCTCTCCCCGCAGAGGGTTGGCGATGAGCAGTACTTC. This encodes CASSLSPQRVGDEQYF.

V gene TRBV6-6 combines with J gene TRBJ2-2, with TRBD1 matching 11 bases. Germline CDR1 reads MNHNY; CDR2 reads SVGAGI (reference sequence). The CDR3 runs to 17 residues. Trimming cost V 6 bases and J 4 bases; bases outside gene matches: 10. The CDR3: CASRFYGQGALTGELFF. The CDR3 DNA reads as TGTGCCAGCAGATTCTACGGACAGGGGGCTCTCACCGGGGAGCTGTTTTTT.

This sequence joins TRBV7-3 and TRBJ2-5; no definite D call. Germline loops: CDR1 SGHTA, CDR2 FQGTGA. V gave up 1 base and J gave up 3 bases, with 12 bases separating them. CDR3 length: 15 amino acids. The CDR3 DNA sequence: TGTGCCAGCAGCTTAATTGCTACTAACAAAGAGACCCAGTACTTC. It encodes CASSLIATNKETQYF.

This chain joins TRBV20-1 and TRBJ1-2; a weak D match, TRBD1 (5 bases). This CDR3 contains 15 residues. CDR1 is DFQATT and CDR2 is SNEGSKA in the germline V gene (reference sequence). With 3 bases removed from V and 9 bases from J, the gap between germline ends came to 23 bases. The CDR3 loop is CSARNTAQGVSSYTF. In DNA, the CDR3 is TGCAGTGCTAGGAACACCGCGCAGGGCGTTTCTAGCTACACCTTC.

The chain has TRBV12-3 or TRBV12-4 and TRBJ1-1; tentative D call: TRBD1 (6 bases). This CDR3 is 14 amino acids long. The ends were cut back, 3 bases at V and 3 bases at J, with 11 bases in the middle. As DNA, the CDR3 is TGTGCCAGCAGTTTTACAGGGAAGCACACTGAAGCTTTCTTT. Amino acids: CASSFTGKHTEAFF.

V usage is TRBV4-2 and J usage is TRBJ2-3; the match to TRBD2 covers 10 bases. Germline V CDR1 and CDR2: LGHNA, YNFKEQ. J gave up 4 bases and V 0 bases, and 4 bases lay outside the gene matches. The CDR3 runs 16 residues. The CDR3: CASSQEGTSDPDTQYF. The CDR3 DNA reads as TGTGCCAGCAGCCAAGAAGGGACTAGCGATCCAGATACGCAGTATTTT.

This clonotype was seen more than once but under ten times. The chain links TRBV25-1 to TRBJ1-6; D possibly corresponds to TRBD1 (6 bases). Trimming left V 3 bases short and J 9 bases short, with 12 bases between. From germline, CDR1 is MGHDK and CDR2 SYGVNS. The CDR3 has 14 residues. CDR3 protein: CASSDGGASSPLHF. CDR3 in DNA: TGTGCCAGCAGTGATGGGGGGGCTTCTTCACCCCTCCACTTT.

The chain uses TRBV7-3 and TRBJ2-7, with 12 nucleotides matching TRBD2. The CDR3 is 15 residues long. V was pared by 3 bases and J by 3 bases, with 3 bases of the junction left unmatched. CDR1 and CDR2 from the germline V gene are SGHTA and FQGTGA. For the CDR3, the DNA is TGTGCCAGCAGCTTGACTAGCGGGGGTGGCTACGAGCAGTACTTC. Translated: CASSLTSGGGYEQYF.

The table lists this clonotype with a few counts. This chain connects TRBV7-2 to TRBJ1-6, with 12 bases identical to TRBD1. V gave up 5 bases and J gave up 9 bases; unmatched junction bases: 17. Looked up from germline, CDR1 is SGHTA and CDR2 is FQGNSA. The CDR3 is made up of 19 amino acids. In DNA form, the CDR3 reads TGTGCCAGCAGCATCCAACCCATGGGGACAGGGGGCTTTGTTTCACCCCTCCACTTT. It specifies CASSIQPMGTGGFVSPLHF.

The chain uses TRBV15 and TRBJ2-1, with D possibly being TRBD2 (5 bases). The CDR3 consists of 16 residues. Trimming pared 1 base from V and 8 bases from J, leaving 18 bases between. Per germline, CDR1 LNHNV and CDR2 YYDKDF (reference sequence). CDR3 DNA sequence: TGTGCCACCAGCAGAGTCAGTGACTACCCGAGGGATGAGCAGTTCTTC. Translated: CATSRVSDYPRDEQFF.

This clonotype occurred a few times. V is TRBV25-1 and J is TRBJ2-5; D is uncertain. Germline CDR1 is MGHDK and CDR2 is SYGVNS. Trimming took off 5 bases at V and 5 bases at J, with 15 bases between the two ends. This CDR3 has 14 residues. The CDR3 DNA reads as TGTGCCAGCAGTATCTCGGCAGGCAAGGAGACCCAGTACTTC. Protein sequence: CASSISAGKETQYF. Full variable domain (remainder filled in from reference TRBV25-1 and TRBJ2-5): EADIYQTPRYLVIGTGKKITLECSQTMGHDKMYWYQQDPGMELHLIHYSYGVNSTEKGDLSSESTVSRIRTEHFPLTLESARPSHTSQYLCASSISAGKETQYFGPGTRLLVL.

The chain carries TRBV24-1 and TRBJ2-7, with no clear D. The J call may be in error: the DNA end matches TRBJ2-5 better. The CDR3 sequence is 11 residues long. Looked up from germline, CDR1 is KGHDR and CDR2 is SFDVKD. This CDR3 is CATSAGETQYF. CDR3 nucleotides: TGTGCCACCAGCGCCGGGGAGACCCAGTACTTC.

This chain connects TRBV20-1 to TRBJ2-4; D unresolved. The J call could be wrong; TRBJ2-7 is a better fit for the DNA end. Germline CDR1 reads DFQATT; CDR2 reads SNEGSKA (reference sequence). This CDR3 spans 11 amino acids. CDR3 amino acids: CSAVKGYEQYF. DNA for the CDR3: TGCAGTGCTGTAAAGGGCTACGAGCAGTACTTC.

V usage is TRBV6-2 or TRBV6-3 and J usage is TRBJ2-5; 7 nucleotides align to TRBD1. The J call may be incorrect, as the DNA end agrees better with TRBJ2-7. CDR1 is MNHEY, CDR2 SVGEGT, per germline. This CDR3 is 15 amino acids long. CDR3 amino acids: CASSYLGQVFHEQYF. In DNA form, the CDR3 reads TGTGCCAGCAGTTACCTCGGACAGGTTTTTCACGAGCAGTACTTC.

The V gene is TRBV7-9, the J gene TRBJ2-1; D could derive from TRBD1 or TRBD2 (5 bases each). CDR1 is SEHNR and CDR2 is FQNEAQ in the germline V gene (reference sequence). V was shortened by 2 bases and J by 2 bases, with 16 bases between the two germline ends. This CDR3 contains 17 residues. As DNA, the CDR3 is TGTGCCAGCAGCTTAAAAAGTTTGGGACCACCCTACAATGAGCAGTTCTTC. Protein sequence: CASSLKSLGPPYNEQFF.

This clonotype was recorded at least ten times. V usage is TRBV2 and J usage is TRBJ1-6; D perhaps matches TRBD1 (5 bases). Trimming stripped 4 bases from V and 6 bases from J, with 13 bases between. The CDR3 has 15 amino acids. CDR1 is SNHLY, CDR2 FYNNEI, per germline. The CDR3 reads CASSARTNSNSPLHF. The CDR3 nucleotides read TGTGCCAGCAGTGCGCGGACAAACAGTAATTCACCCCTCCACTTT.